This TCR beta chain was sequenced for a study of T cell changes during pregnancy in multiple sclerosis (dated by TCRdb to about 2019). Notes on the research overall: The study examined how the T cell repertoire changed over the course of pregnancy in women with multiple sclerosis.

Libraries were made using the immunoSEQ multiplex PCR assay. In TCRdb, the immuneACCESS table is reduced to in-frame sequences with V and J assigned. These tables do not hold every clone; where another copy was compared, an unresolved V gene accounts for under half, and the others remain unexplained. This sample gives around 29,000 clones in total; approximately 90% of them show up just once. Under 3.5% of the sample comes from the top ten. Reading the germline V gene gives CDR1 SGHTA and CDR2 FQGNSA. The CDR3 starts with the cysteine, ends with the phenylalanine, and has 13 residues. Just the 39-base CDR3 DNA is kept, in frame starting at base 1. Relative to germline, V is missing 3 bases and J is missing 7 bases, with 5 bases of the junction outside any gene match. A word on this clone: Its antigen remains undetermined. One base away there is no much larger clone; base qualities are not given.

This receptor was obtained from a female donor in good health, enrolled as a control in a pregnancy study. This chain is built from TRBV7-2 and TRBJ1-2, and TRBD1 matches 7 of the central bases. Source: CD4+ T cells from peripheral blood mononuclear cells, taken in the first trimester of pregnancy. The sequenced DNA is TGTGCCAGCAGCTTGAAAGGGGGCGGTGGCTACACCTTC. The translation is CASSLKGGGGYTF.